This T cell receptor beta chain emerged from a study of blood T cells in healthy people across ages. The donors, aged 6 to 90, were healthy Caucasians from Russia. Peripheral blood, roughly 9.1 milliliters per donor, was collected. This clonotype was seen more than once but under ten times. The CDR3 length is 15 residues. Trimming pared 4 bases from V and 4 bases from J, leaving 17 bases between. CDR1 and CDR2 (germline): SQVTM, ANQGSEA. Together with a sample-barcoded 5' primer, a J-beta primer mix was included in a second PCR lasting about 6 to 11 cycles. TCRdb used MiXCR to reprocess the 5' RACE reads, holding one entry per CDR3 protein. This sample has 1.5 million or so distinct CDR3 sequences; roughly two fifths occur once, and the top ten carry under 5%.

The sequenced sample consisted of blood. This TCR was sampled from a young woman in good health. The V gene is TRBV29-1, the J gene TRBJ2-1; D is unresolved. The CDR3 sequence: CSVGRALGYYNEQFF. CDR3 nucleotides: TGCAGCGTTGGACGGGCCCTGGGATATTACAATGAGCAGTTCTTC.